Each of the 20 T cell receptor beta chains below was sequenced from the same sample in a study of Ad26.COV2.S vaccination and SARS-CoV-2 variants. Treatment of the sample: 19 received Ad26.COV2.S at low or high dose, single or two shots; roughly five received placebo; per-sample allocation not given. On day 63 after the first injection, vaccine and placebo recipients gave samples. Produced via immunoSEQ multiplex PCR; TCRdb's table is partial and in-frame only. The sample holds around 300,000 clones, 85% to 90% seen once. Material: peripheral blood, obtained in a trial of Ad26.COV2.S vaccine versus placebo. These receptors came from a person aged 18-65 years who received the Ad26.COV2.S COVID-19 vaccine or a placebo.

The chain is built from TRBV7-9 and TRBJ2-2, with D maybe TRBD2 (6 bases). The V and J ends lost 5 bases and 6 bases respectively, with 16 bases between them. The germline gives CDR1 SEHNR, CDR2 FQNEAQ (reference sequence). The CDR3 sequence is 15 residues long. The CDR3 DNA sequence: TGTGCCAGCAGCGTGGCGGGGATTGGCGCCGGGGAGCTGTTTTTT. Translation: CASSVAGIGAGELFF. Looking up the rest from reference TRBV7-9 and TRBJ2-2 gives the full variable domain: DTGVSQNPRHKITKRGQNVTFRCDPISEHNRLYWYRQTLGQGPEFLTYFQNEAQLEKSRLLSDRFSAERPKGSFSTLEIQRTEQGDSAMYLCASSVAGIGAGELFFGEGSRLTVL.

CDR3 sequence reads: CASSPPFRQGLQETQYF. Here the CDR3 DNA reads TGTGCCAGCAGCCCCCCCTTCAGGCAGGGGCTTCAAGAGACCCAGTACTTC. This chain uses TRBV7-9 with TRBJ2-5, with a possible D match to TRBD1 (6 bases). The germline V and J ends were trimmed by 5 bases and 2 bases, with 21 bases remaining between them. Germline CDR1 and CDR2: SEHNR and FQNEAQ (reference sequence). The CDR3 contains 17 residues.

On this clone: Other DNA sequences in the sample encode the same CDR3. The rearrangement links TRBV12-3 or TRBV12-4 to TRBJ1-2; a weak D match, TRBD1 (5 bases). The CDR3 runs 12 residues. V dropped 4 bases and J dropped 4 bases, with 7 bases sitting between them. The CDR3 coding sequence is TGTGCCAGCAGTTCAGGGCCCTATGGCTACACCTTC. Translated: CASSSGPYGYTF.

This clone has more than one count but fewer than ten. The CDR3 region is CASSFWADESSGYTF. DNA of the CDR3: TGTGCCAGCAGTTTCTGGGCGGACGAGTCATCTGGCTACACCTTC. The chain links TRBV27 to TRBJ1-2; D call uncertain. Germline CDR1 reads MNHEY; CDR2 reads SMNVEV (reference sequence). This CDR3 is built from 15 residues. V lost 3 bases and J lost 7, with 18 bases in between.

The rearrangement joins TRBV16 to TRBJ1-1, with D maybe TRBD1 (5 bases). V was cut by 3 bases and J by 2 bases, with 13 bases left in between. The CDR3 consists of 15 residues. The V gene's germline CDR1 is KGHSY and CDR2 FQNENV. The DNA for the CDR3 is TGTGCCAGCAGCCACTCCGGGACGGGAAACACTGAAGCTTTCTTT. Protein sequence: CASSHSGTGNTEAFF.

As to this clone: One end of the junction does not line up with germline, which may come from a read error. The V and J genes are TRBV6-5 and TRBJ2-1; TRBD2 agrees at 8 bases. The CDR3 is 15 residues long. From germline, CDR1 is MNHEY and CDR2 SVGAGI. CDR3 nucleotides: TGCTCTCTGACTAGCGCGCTTGGATCCTACAATGAGCAGTTCTTC. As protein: CSLTSALGSYNEQFF.

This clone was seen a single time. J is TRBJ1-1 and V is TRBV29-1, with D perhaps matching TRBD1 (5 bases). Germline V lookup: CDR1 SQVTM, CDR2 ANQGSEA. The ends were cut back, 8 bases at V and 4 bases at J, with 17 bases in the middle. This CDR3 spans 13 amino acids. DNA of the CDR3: TGCAGCTTACGGGGCCGGCTCACCACTGAAGCTTTCTTT. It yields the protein CSLRGRLTTEAFF.

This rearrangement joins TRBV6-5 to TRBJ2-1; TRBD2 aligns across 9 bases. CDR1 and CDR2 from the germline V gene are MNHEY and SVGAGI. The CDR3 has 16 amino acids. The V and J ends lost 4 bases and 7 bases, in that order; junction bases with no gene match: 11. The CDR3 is CASSSYAGGPENEQFF. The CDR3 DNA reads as TGTGCCAGCAGTTCCTACGCGGGGGGGCCGGAAAATGAGCAGTTCTTC.

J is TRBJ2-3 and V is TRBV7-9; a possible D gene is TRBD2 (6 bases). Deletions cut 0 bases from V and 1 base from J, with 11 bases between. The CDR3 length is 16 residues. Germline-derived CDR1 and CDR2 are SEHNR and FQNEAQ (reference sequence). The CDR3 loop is CASSLALGTGTDTQYF. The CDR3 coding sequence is TGTGCCAGCAGCTTAGCCCTAGGGACTGGCACAGATACGCAGTATTTT. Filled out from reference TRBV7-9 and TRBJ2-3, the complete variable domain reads DTGVSQNPRHKITKRGQNVTFRCDPISEHNRLYWYRQTLGQGPEFLTYFQNEAQLEKSRLLSDRFSAERPKGSFSTLEIQRTEQGDSAMYLCASSLALGTGTDTQYFGPGTRLTVL.

CDR3 bases: TGTGCCAGCAGTTACCGGCAGGGCCCAGATACGCAGTATTTT. Amino acid sequence: CASSYRQGPDTQYF. V is TRBV6-2 or TRBV6-3 and J is TRBJ2-3, with a tentative D call TRBD1 (5 bases). Germline values: CDR1 MNHEY, CDR2 SVGEGT. The CDR3 runs 14 residues. Trimming stripped 2 bases from V and 4 bases from J, with 10 bases between.

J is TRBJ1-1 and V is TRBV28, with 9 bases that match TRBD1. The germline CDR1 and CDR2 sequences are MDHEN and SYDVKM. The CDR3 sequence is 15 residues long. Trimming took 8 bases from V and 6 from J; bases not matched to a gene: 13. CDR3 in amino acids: CASSRGDRDWSEAFF. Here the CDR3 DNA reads TGTGCCAGCTCCAGGGGGGACAGGGACTGGTCTGAAGCTTTCTTT.

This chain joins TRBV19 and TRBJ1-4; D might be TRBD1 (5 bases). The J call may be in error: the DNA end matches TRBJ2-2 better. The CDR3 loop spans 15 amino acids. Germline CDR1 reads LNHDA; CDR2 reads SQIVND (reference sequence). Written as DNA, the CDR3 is TGTGCCAGTAGTCCACCGGGCCAGGGAACTACGGAGCTGTTTTTT. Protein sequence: CASSPPGQGTTELFF.

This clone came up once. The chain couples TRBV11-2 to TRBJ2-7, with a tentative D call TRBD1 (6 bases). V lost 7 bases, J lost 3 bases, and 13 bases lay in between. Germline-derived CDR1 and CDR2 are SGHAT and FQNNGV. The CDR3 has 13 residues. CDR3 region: CASMSLGHYEQYF. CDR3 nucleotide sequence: TGTGCCAGCATGAGTCTGGGACACTACGAGCAGTACTTC. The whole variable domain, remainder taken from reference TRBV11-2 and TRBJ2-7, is EAGVAQSPRYKIIEKRQSVAFWCNPISGHATLYWYQQILGQGPKLLIQFQNNGVVDDSQLPKDRFSAERLKGVDSTLKIQPAKLEDSAVYLCASMSLGHYEQYFGPGTRLTVT.

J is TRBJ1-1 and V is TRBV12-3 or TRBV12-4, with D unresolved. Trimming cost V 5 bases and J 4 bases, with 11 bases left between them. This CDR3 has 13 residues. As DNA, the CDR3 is TGTGCCAGCAGTAGGGTAGGGTTCACTGAAGCTTTCTTT. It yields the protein CASSRVGFTEAFF.

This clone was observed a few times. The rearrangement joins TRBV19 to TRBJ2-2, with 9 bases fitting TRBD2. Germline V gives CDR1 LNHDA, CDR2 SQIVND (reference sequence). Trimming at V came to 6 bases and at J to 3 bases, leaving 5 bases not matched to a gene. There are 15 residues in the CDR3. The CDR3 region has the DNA TGTGCCAGTAGGAATAGCGGGGGATACACCGGGGAGCTGTTTTTT. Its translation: CASRNSGGYTGELFF.

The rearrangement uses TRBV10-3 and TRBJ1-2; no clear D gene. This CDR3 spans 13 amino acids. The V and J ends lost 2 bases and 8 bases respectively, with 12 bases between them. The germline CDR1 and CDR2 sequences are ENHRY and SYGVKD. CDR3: CAISERWAEGYTF. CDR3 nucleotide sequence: TGTGCCATCAGTGAGCGCTGGGCCGAGGGCTACACCTTC.

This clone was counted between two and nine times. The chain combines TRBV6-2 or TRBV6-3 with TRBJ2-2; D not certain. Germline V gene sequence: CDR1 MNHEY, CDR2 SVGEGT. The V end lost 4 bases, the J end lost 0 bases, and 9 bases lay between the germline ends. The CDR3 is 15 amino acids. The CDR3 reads CASSSHWANTGELFF. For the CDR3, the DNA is TGTGCCAGCAGTTCCCATTGGGCGAACACCGGGGAGCTGTTTTTT.

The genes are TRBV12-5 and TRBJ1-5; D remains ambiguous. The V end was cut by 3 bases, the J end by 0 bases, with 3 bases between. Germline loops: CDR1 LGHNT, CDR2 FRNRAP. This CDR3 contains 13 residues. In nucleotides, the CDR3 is TGTGCTAGTGGTTTAATTAGCAATCAGCCCCAGCATTTT. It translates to CASGLISNQPQHF.

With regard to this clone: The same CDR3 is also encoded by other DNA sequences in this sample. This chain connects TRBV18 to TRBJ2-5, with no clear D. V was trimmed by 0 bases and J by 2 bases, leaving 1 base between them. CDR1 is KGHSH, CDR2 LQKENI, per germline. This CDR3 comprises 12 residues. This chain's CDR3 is CASSPPQETQYF. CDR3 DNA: TGTGCCAGCTCACCACCTCAAGAGACCCAGTACTTC.

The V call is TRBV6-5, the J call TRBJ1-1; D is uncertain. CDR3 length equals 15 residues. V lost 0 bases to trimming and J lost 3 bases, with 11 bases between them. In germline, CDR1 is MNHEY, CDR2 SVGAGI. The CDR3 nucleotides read TGTGCCAGCAGTTACTCCAGGTTGGGTCACACTGAAGCTTTCTTT. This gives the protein CASSYSRLGHTEAFF.